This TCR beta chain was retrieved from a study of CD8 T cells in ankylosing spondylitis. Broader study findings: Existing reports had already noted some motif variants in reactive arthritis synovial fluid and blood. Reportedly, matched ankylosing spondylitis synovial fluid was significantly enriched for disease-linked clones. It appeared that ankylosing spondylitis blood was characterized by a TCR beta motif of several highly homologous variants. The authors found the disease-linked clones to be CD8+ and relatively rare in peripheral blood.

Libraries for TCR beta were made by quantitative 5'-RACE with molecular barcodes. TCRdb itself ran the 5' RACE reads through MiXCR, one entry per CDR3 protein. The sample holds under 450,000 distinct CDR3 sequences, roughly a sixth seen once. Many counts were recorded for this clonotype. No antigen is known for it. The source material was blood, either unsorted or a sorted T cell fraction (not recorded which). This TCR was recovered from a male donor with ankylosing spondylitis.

CDR3 region: CASSNGPDAKNIQYF. CDR3 nucleotides: TGTGCCAGCAGCAACGGACCGGACGCCAAAAACATTCAGTACTTC. The chain employs TRBV5-6 and TRBJ2-4; D unclear. Trimming took off 4 bases at V and 1 base at J, with 12 bases between the two ends. Germline CDR1 reads SGHDT; CDR2 reads YYEEEE. The CDR3 is made up of 15 amino acids.